These 27 T cell receptor beta chains were sequenced from one sample in a study of tumor-infiltrating lymphocytes in primary liver carcinoma. Production of TCR beta cDNA used approximately 0.55 ug total RNA together with a constant-region primer. It was through three nested multiplex PCR rounds of slightly modified ARM-PCR that TCR beta libraries arose. In the first two PCR rounds, TRBV1-TRBV30 forward primers were paired with a C-beta reverse primer, and each round lasted nine to ten cycles. TCRdb called the multiplex PCR reads again in MiXCR, with one record for every CDR3 protein. The table includes about 44,000 distinct CDR3 sequences, about 68% detected once. Co-extraction of both nucleic acids (RNA and DNA) used about 17-31 mg of unsorted bulk tissue. Sequencing used liver tumor tissue from sampling region 3. The subset was: tumor region T3, left-lateral pole. All receptors derive from a man aged 40-55 years with primary liver carcinoma and hepatitis B virus infection.

The chain combines TRBV19 with TRBJ2-7; the D gene could be TRBD1 or TRBD2 (5 bases each). CDR3 length equals 16 residues. Germline V gives CDR1 LNHDA, CDR2 SQIVND (reference sequence). Trimming left V 9 bases short and J 0 bases short, with 21 bases between. This CDR3 is CASSLTGRVSSYEQYF. CDR3 nucleotide sequence: TGTGCCAGCAGCCTAACGGGACGCGTAAGCTCCTACGAGCAGTACTTC.

As to this clonotype: A read error may account for a junction end that differs from germline. This chain uses TRBV7-8 with TRBJ1-1, with TRBD1 as a possible D gene (6 bases). This CDR3 contains 15 residues. CDR1 and CDR2 from the germline V gene are SGHVS and FQNEAQ. The CDR3 loop is CDSSQGGGRGTEAIF. DNA for the CDR3: TGTGACAGCAGCCAAGGGGGGGGAAGGGGCACTGAAGCTATCTTT.

About this clonotype itself: The junction shows a germline mismatch at one end, possibly a read error. This chain links TRBV12-3 or TRBV12-4 with TRBJ1-5; a weak D match, TRBD1 (5 bases). The CDR3 is 15 residues long. CDR3 sequence (DNA): TGTGTCAGCAGTTTATGGGACGATAGCAATCAGCCCCAGCATTTT. It specifies CVSSLWDDSNQPQHF.

Comments on this clonotype: An end of the junction does not agree with germline; a read error may underlie this. The V gene is TRBV12-3 or TRBV12-4, the J gene TRBJ2-5, with unresolved D. The CDR3 has 14 amino acids. For the CDR3, the DNA is TGTGCCACCAGTTTAGGGCAGACTCGAGAGACCCAGTACTTC. It is translated as CATSLGQTRETQYF.

Of note for this clonotype: A junction end diverges from the germline sequence, so it may reflect a read error. The chain recombines TRBV10-1 with TRBJ2-5, with 7 bases identical to TRBD1. Germline V gene sequence: CDR1 WNHNN, CDR2 SYGVQD (reference sequence). This CDR3 region has 15 residues. CDR3 in amino acids: CACSPLTTGQGTQYF. Written as DNA, the CDR3 is TGCGCCTGCAGCCCACTCACGACAGGGCAAGGGACCCAGTACTTC.

The rearrangement joins TRBV7-2 to TRBJ2-7, with unresolved D. Trimming pared 8 bases from V and 2 bases from J, leaving 16 bases between. The CDR3 spans 14 residues. Germline CDR1 and CDR2: SGHTA and FQGNSA. CDR3 residues: CASALTETAYEQYF. The CDR3 bases are TGTGCCAGCGCGCTAACGGAAACTGCCTACGAGCAGTACTTC. The variable domain in full, with the rest retrieved from reference TRBV7-2 and TRBJ2-7, is GAGVSQSPSNKVTEKGKDVELRCDPISGHTALYWYRQSLGQGLEFLIYFQGNSAPDKSGLPSDRFSAERTGGSVSTLTIQRTQQEDSAVYLCASALTETAYEQYFGPGTRLTVT.

The chain joins TRBV11-2 to TRBJ2-1; D gene uncertain. This CDR3 spans 12 amino acids. The V and J ends lost 9 bases and 3 bases respectively, with 9 bases between them. Germline loops: CDR1 SGHAT, CDR2 FQNNGV. CDR3 residues: CASNPDYNEQFF. The CDR3 DNA is TGTGCCAGTAACCCGGACTACAATGAGCAGTTCTTC.

As regards this clonotype: An end of the junction differs from the germline gene, which may be a read error. The rearrangement joins TRBV11-2 to TRBJ2-1; D not resolved. The CDR3 consists of 12 residues. Germline values: CDR1 SGHAT, CDR2 FQNNGV. CDR3: CAGSPVYNEQFF. The CDR3 DNA is TGTGCCGGCAGCCCTGTGTACAATGAGCAGTTCTTC.

The chain links TRBV12-3 or TRBV12-4 to TRBJ2-3, with TRBD2 as a possible D gene (6 bases). With 4 bases removed from V and 5 bases from J, the gap between germline ends came to 19 bases. CDR3 size: 16 residues. CDR3 amino acids: CASSSPGLTGIDTQYF. As DNA, the CDR3 is TGTGCCAGCAGTTCTCCCGGACTAACGGGCATAGATACGCAGTATTTT.

About this clonotype itself: The junction departs from the called germline gene at one end, perhaps through a read error. The rearrangement links TRBV2 to TRBJ1-3; D is unclear. The CDR3 consists of 12 residues. Germline V lookup: CDR1 SNHLY, CDR2 FYNNEI. CDR3 region: CASRAPGNTTYF. CDR3 coding DNA: TGTGCCAGCAGGGCCCCGGGAAACACCACATATTTT.

The chain is built from TRBV2 and TRBJ1-1; D remains unclear. V shed 2 bases and J shed 1 base, with 8 bases lying between them. The CDR3 is 14 amino acids. The germline V gene has CDR1 SNHLY and CDR2 FYNNEI. Here the CDR3 reads CASSEQDGNTEAFF. DNA for the CDR3: TGTGCCAGCAGTGAACAGGACGGGAACACTGAAGCTTTCTTT. The variable domain in full, completed from reference TRBV2 and TRBJ1-1, reads EPEVTQTPSHQVTQMGQEVILRCVPISNHLYFYWYRQILGQKVEFLVSFYNNEISEKSEIFDDQFSVERPDGSNFTLKIRSTKLEDSAMYFCASSEQDGNTEAFFGQGTRLTVV.

As for this clonotype: A much larger clone sits a single nucleotide away, making a read error possible. V is TRBV16 and J is TRBJ1-5; 7 positions agree with TRBD1. Germline CDR1 KGHSY, CDR2 FQNENV. CDR3 length equals 13 residues. Here the CDR3 DNA reads TGTGCCAGCAGCCAAGGGACAGATCAGCCCCATCATTTT. As protein: CASSQGTDQPHHF.

At least ten counts were recorded for this clonotype. This chain uses TRBV6-6 with TRBJ1-5; D gene ambiguous. Trimming cost V 10 bases and J 0 bases, with 16 bases left between them. CDR1 MNHNY and CDR2 SVGAGI come from the germline V gene (reference sequence). The CDR3 length is 15 residues. The CDR3 DNA follows: TGTGCCATCAGGTCCGGAGTGAATAGCAATCAGCCCCAGCATTTT. Residues: CAIRSGVNSNQPQHF.

This clonotype came up once. The chain uses TRBV4-2 and TRBJ2-5; D unclear. The ends were cut back, 11 bases at V and 4 bases at J, with 26 bases in the middle. This CDR3 region has 16 residues. The germline gives CDR1 LGHNA, CDR2 YNFKEQ. The CDR3 loop reads CARNQDWGLAVETQYF. The CDR3 region has the DNA TGTGCCCGCAACCAAGATTGGGGATTAGCCGTAGAGACCCAGTACTTC.

The chain combines TRBV10-3 with TRBJ2-7, with 9 bases matching TRBD1. V was clipped by 5 bases and J by 13 bases; unmatched bases: 15. Germline assignment: CDR1 ENHRY and CDR2 SYGVKD. The CDR3 consists of 14 residues. The CDR3 reads CAISSGTGIYEHYF. The CDR3 region has the DNA TGTGCCATCAGTTCCGGGACAGGGATCTACGAACACTACTTC.

This chain uses TRBV4-1 with TRBJ2-7, with 8 bases identical to TRBD2. Germline CDR1 is MGHRA and CDR2 is YSYEKL. This CDR3 has 16 amino acids. Here the CDR3 reads CTCSQATAGEHYEQYF. CDR3 sequence (DNA): TGCACCTGCAGCCAAGCGACAGCGGGAGAACACTACGAGCAGTACTTC.

About this clonotype: The junction differs from germline at one of its ends, possibly a read error. The chain employs TRBV10-3 and TRBJ2-2, with D perhaps given as TRBD1 or TRBD2 (5 bases each). This CDR3 has 14 amino acids. Germline V CDR1 and CDR2: ENHRY, SYGVKD. In DNA form, the CDR3 reads TGTGCCATCAAGGTTGAGGGAAACACCAGGGAGCTTTTTTTT. It encodes CAIKVEGNTRELFF.

With regard to this clonotype: Sequence at one end of the junction differs from germline and may be a read error. The genes are TRBV14 and TRBJ1-2, with D tentatively TRBD1 (6 bases). Germline lookup yields CDR1 SGHDN and CDR2 FVKESK. This CDR3 is 17 amino acids long. The CDR3 DNA reads TGTGCCAGCAGCCAAGCGGGGGCCCTGAGACAGTTCTATAGCTACACCTTC. Protein: CASSQAGALRQFYSYTF.

This clonotype turned up a few times. Its ends do not fully match the called genes, so a read error is possible. The CDR3 is CASTSRTGEYNEQFF. The DNA of the CDR3 is TGTGCAAGCACTTCGAGGACGGGGGAGTACAATGAGCAGTTCTTC. The gene calls are TRBV5-6 and TRBJ2-1; D is perhaps TRBD2 (6 bases). The CDR3 sequence is 15 residues long. CDR1 SGHDT and CDR2 YYEEEE come from the germline V gene.

Remarks on this clonotype: A much larger clone lies one base from this, so it may be a read error. The chain employs TRBV28 and TRBJ2-7, with D unclear. The length of the CDR3 is 13 residues. CDR1 and CDR2 (germline): MDHEN, SYDVKM. The CDR3, as DNA: TGTGCCAGCAGTTTCCGAGGTCTTTACGTGCAGTACTTC. This encodes CASSFRGLYVQYF.

Notes on this clonotype: The junction and the germline gene differ at one end; a read error may be behind it. The chain recombines TRBV4-2 with TRBJ2-7, with 10 bases that match TRBD1. The V gene's germline CDR1 is LGHNA and CDR2 YNFKEQ. The CDR3 covers 15 residues. In DNA, the CDR3 is TGTGCCTGCAGCATCTCTTGGGACAGGGGTAGCGAGCAGTACTTC. Translated, it gives CACSISWDRGSEQYF.

This clonotype was counted many times. V usage is TRBV4-1 and J usage is TRBJ2-7, with a tentative D call TRBD2 (5 bases). V was cut by 4 bases and J by 5 bases, with 27 bases left in between. CDR3 length: 18 residues. Germline CDR1 MGHRA, CDR2 YSYEKL. The CDR3 DNA reads TGCGCCAGCAGCCTCCCGTCCAAAAGGGCCGAGGGAGTGGACGAGCAGTACTTC. This gives the protein CASSLPSKRAEGVDEQYF.

Points on this clonotype: At one end the junction does not follow the germline gene, possibly because of a read error. The chain links TRBV6-5 to TRBJ2-1, with D possibly being TRBD1 (6 bases). Germline CDR1 and CDR2: MNHEY and SVGAGI. The CDR3 is 13 amino acids. DNA of the CDR3: TGTGTCAGCAGCCCAACAGGGAGCAATGAGCAGTTCTTC. It is translated as CVSSPTGSNEQFF.

As for this clonotype: It is likely a read error, because the conserved phenylalanine at the end of the CDR3 is missing. The chain is built from TRBV12-3 or TRBV12-4 and TRBJ2-1; D is unclear. The length of the CDR3 is 12 residues. The CDR3 DNA follows: TGTGCCAGCACTTTACCGATCCTTGAACAGTTCTTA. Translated, it gives CASTLPILEQFL.

As to this clonotype: The conserved final phenylalanine or tryptophan is absent from the CDR3, which likely points to a read error. The chain combines TRBV4-2 with TRBJ2-7; D is undetermined. The CDR3 is 13 residues long. Germline V gene data show CDR1 as LGHNA and CDR2 as YNFKEQ. In nucleotides, the CDR3 is TGTGACAGCAGCCAGTTTTTCCTTCACGAGCAGTACTCC. Protein: CDSSQFFLHEQYS.

The J gene is TRBJ2-1, the V gene TRBV5-1; perhaps TRBD1 as D (5 bases). The ends were cut back, 4 bases at V and 2 bases at J, with 13 bases in the middle. This CDR3 is built from 15 residues. Germline values: CDR1 SGHRS, CDR2 YFSETQ. This CDR3 is CASSLYTGAYNEQFF. In nucleotides, the CDR3 is TGCGCCAGCAGCCTGTATACAGGCGCCTACAATGAGCAGTTCTTC.

The rearrangement joins TRBV7-8 to TRBJ2-7, with TRBD2 as a possible D gene (6 bases). Trimming shortened V by 9 bases and J by 3 bases, and 24 bases separated the two germline ends. Germline V CDR1 and CDR2: SGHVS, FQNEAQ. The CDR3 consists of 16 residues. The chain's CDR3 is CASSGLTGVSFYEQYF. The CDR3 DNA is TGTGCCAGTAGTGGACTAACGGGAGTGTCTTTCTACGAGCAGTACTTC.